These 30 T cell receptor beta chains originate from one sample sequenced in a study of blood T cell repertoires in COVID-19. Assay used: immunoSEQ multiplex PCR; TCRdb lists only in-frame clones, some missing. Here the sample spans around 30,000 clones, approximately 83% being singletons. The specimen sequenced was peripheral blood. These receptors originate from a woman aged 80 or over with active or convalescent COVID-19.

This chain links TRBV27 with TRBJ2-3, with TRBD1 matching over 8 bases. In germline, CDR1 is MNHEY, CDR2 SMNVEV (reference sequence). V shed 4 bases, J shed 4 bases, and the junction held 4 bases outside the gene matches. This CDR3 spans 14 amino acids. CDR3 DNA sequence: TGTGCCAGCAGTTCGAGACAGGGGCCAGATACGCAGTATTTT. This codes for CASSSRQGPDTQYF.

The gene calls are TRBV29-1 and TRBJ2-7; TRBD1 might be the D (5 bases). V was trimmed by 4 bases and J by 4 bases, leaving 8 bases between them. The germline V gene encodes CDR1 SQVTM and CDR2 ANQGSEA. The CDR3 is made up of 11 amino acids. The CDR3 loop is CSVGGFYEQYF. Here the CDR3 DNA reads TGCAGCGTTGGGGGCTTTTACGAGCAGTACTTC.

J is TRBJ1-5 and V is TRBV7-2, with 7 bases fitting TRBD1. J lost 1 base, V lost 3 bases, and 3 bases had no gene match. This CDR3 is built from 15 residues. Per the germline V gene, CDR1 is SGHTA and CDR2 is FQGNSA. The CDR3 is CASSLTGWSNQPQHF. The CDR3 nucleotides read TGTGCCAGCAGCTTGACAGGGTGGAGCAATCAGCCCCAGCATTTT.

The V gene is TRBV10-3, the J gene TRBJ1-1; D remains unclear. Germline V gives CDR1 ENHRY, CDR2 SYGVKD. CDR3 length equals 15 residues. V was clipped by 0 bases and J by 0 bases, with 8 bases between them. The CDR3: CAISESGGMNTEAFF. The CDR3, as DNA: TGTGCCATCAGTGAGTCGGGAGGGATGAACACTGAAGCTTTCTTT.

This rearrangement joins TRBV5-1 to TRBJ1-1; no definite D call. V gave up 0 bases and J gave up 2 bases, with 5 bases separating them. The CDR3 is made up of 13 amino acids. Germline V gene lookup returns CDR1 SGHRS and CDR2 YFSETQ. The CDR3 loop reads CASSLETNTEAFF. In nucleotides, the CDR3 is TGCGCCAGCAGCTTGGAGACTAACACTGAAGCTTTCTTT.

The chain carries TRBV24-1 and TRBJ2-1, with a weak D call TRBD2 (6 bases). This CDR3 spans 16 amino acids. Looked up from germline, CDR1 is KGHDR and CDR2 is SFDVKD. V lost 4 bases and J 6 bases, leaving 18 bases between the germline ends. CDR3 DNA: TGTGCCACCAGTGACCGCAGAACGGAGGGCGGCAATGAGCAGTTCTTC. Amino acid sequence: CATSDRRTEGGNEQFF.

This sequence joins TRBV19 and TRBJ1-2, with 8 bases matching TRBD1. The CDR3 spans 14 residues. Germline V CDR1 and CDR2: LNHDA, SQIVND (reference sequence). V shed 3 bases and J 3 bases; nucleotides not matched to a gene: 3. This CDR3 reads CASSITTGDYGYTF. Here the CDR3 DNA reads TGTGCCAGTAGTATTACGACAGGGGACTATGGCTACACCTTC. Supplemented by reference TRBV19 and TRBJ1-2, the full variable domain reads DGGITQSPKYLFRKEGQNVTLSCEQNLNHDAMYWYRQDPGQGLRLIYYSQIVNDFQKGDIAEGYSVSREKKESFPLTVTSAQKNPTAFYLCASSITTGDYGYTFGSGTRLTVV.

The chain employs TRBV9 and TRBJ1-4, with D hard to call. The CDR3 consists of 13 residues. CDR1 is SGDLS and CDR2 is YYNGEE in the germline V gene. Trimming removed 8 bases at V and 7 bases at J, with 15 bases between. The CDR3 loop is CASSPGLSEKLFF. As DNA, the CDR3 is TGTGCCAGTTCCCCGGGGTTGTCTGAAAAACTGTTTTTT.

This clone turned up a few times. This sequence joins TRBV6-2 or TRBV6-3 and TRBJ2-2, with 9 bases fitting TRBD1. V shed 5 bases, J shed 2 bases, and the junction held 3 bases outside the gene matches. This CDR3 comprises 15 residues. Germline CDR1 is MNHEY and CDR2 is SVGEGT. In DNA, the CDR3 is TGTGCCAGCAGTCGGGACAGGGTTAACACCGGGGAGCTGTTTTTT. Protein: CASSRDRVNTGELFF.

This clone was found once. The J gene is TRBJ1-2, the V gene TRBV6-2 or TRBV6-3; 8 nucleotides agree with TRBD1. The CDR3 covers 16 residues. J lost 2 bases, V lost 5 bases, and 10 bases had no gene match. CDR1 and CDR2 (germline): MNHEY, SVGEGT. The CDR3 DNA follows: TGTGCCAGCAGTCCCATTCAGGGGGCCCGGAACTATGGCTACACCTTC. This sequence encodes CASSPIQGARNYGYTF.

In DNA, the CDR3 is TGTGCCAGCAGCTACGGCACAGGAAATAGCAATCAGCCCCAGCATTTT. Translated, it gives CASSYGTGNSNQPQHF. V is TRBV5-6 and J is TRBJ1-5; tentatively, D is TRBD1 (5 bases). The V gene's germline CDR1 is SGHDT and CDR2 YYEEEE. The V end was cut by 3 bases, the J end by 0 bases, with 13 bases between. This CDR3 is 16 amino acids long.

The chain joins TRBV2 to TRBJ1-5; 9 bases fit TRBD1. Germline V lookup: CDR1 SNHLY, CDR2 FYNNEI. CDR3 length equals 15 residues. V trimming: 4 bases; J trimming: 2 bases; junction bases outside the gene matches: 3. The CDR3 DNA is TGTGCCAGCAGTGGACAGGGGGGTGGCAATCAGCCCCAGCATTTT. Translation gives CASSGQGGGNQPQHF.

The rearrangement uses TRBV2 and TRBJ2-3; 8 bases map to TRBD2. The CDR3 has 15 residues. The V gene end was trimmed by 8 bases and the J gene end by 4 bases; junction bases not matched to a gene: 11. From germline, CDR1 is SNHLY and CDR2 FYNNEI. This chain's CDR3 is CASPTSDSRPDTQYF. CDR3 nucleotide sequence: TGTGCCAGCCCGACTAGCGATTCTCGGCCAGATACGCAGTATTTT.

The chain recombines TRBV5-6 with TRBJ2-1; 9 positions match TRBD2. The J segment lost 9 bases and the V segment lost 0 bases, leaving 10 bases of the junction unmatched. CDR3 length equals 16 residues. The germline V gene has CDR1 SGHDT and CDR2 YYEEEE. In DNA, the CDR3 is TGTGCCAGCAGCTTGGGGCGCGGGGGGGCCATTACTGAGCAGTTCTTC. Its translation is CASSLGRGGAITEQFF.

The chain recombines TRBV14 with TRBJ2-1; tentative D call: TRBD2 (5 bases). The germline gives CDR1 SGHDN, CDR2 FVKESK. V lost 4 bases, J lost 2 bases, and 6 bases lay in between. This CDR3 has 13 residues. CDR3 sequence (DNA): TGTGCCAGCAGCCGGGAGACCTACAATGAGCAGTTCTTC. It translates to CASSRETYNEQFF.

This chain links TRBV5-6 with TRBJ2-3; TRBD1 matches at 10 bases. With V trimmed by 0 bases and J by 0 bases, 4 bases remained unmatched. Germline assignment: CDR1 SGHDT and CDR2 YYEEEE. This CDR3 is 17 amino acids long. For the CDR3, the DNA is TGTGCCAGCAGCTTGGGGCTGGGACAGGGGAGCACAGATACGCAGTATTTT. It codes for CASSLGLGQGSTDTQYF.

The rearrangement joins TRBV9 to TRBJ2-1; TRBD1 aligns across 7 bases. CDR1 is SGDLS and CDR2 is YYNGEE in the germline V gene. The CDR3 spans 17 residues. With 0 bases clipped from V and 4 bases from J, the junction kept 10 bases outside the gene matches. The CDR3 bases are TGTGCCAGCAGCGTAGCTCCCTCCGGGACAGCATACAATGAGCAGTTCTTC. Translation gives CASSVAPSGTAYNEQFF.

The chain joins TRBV4-3 to TRBJ2-2; 9 positions match TRBD1. The CDR3 consists of 15 residues. Losses at the gene ends were 2 bases for V and 7 bases for J; bases not matched to a gene: 5. Germline-derived CDR1 and CDR2 are LGHNA and YSLEER. In nucleotides, the CDR3 is TGCGCCAGCAGCCAATTTACAGGGGGCAACGGGGAGCTGTTTTTT. As protein: CASSQFTGGNGELFF.

This chain uses TRBV6-2 or TRBV6-3 with TRBJ1-2, with TRBD1 matching over 7 bases. The CDR3 totals 16 residues. V gave up 2 bases and J gave up 4 bases; unmatched junction bases: 10. Germline assignment: CDR1 MNHEY and CDR2 SVGEGT. The CDR3 sequence is CASSYPVGGTVYGYTF. The CDR3 coding sequence is TGTGCCAGCAGTTACCCCGTAGGAGGGACAGTCTATGGCTACACCTTC.

The chain has TRBV5-1 and TRBJ2-5; 9 positions match TRBD2. CDR3 length: 17 residues. Trimming took 1 base from V and 4 from J; bases not matched to a gene: 11. CDR1 SGHRS and CDR2 YFSETQ come from the germline V gene. CDR3 region: CASSLYSSGVGGETQYF. The CDR3 DNA reads TGCGCCAGCAGCTTGTACTCTAGCGGGGTAGGTGGAGAGACCCAGTACTTC.

This CDR3 reads CASSYSAGGFNYGYTF. CDR3 DNA sequence: TGTGCCAGCAGTTACTCGGCGGGCGGTTTTAACTATGGCTACACCTTC. J is TRBJ1-2 and V is TRBV6-5; no reliable D call. Trimming stripped 0 bases from V and 1 base from J, with 12 bases between. The CDR3 extends over 16 amino acids. Germline V gene data show CDR1 as MNHEY and CDR2 as SVGAGI.

The chain couples TRBV28 to TRBJ1-6; tentatively, D is TRBD1 (6 bases). V lost 7 bases to trimming and J lost 10 bases, with 23 bases between them. The germline gives CDR1 MDHEN, CDR2 SYDVKM. This CDR3 has 16 residues. In nucleotides, the CDR3 is TGTGCCAGCAAGGCGACAGGTCTATATGCTCGCTCACCCCTCCACTTT. As protein: CASKATGLYARSPLHF.

The J gene is TRBJ2-5, the V gene TRBV2; D might be TRBD1 (7 bases). Trimming took 8 bases from V and 5 from J, leaving 21 bases between them. The CDR3 totals 15 residues. Per germline, CDR1 SNHLY and CDR2 FYNNEI. CDR3 in amino acids: CASLENSAGGETQYF. The CDR3 DNA is TGTGCCAGCCTTGAAAACTCCGCAGGGGGGGAGACCCAGTACTTC.

The rearrangement uses TRBV7-2 and TRBJ2-1, with D possibly being TRBD2 (6 bases). The V end lost 5 bases, the J end lost 7 bases, and 18 bases lay between the germline ends. The CDR3 totals 15 residues. Germline V gene lookup returns CDR1 SGHTA and CDR2 FQGNSA. The CDR3 reads CASSRNSGNYNEQFF. In DNA, the CDR3 is TGTGCCAGCAGCCGGAATAGCGGCAATTATAATGAGCAGTTCTTC.

The chain joins TRBV5-1 to TRBJ1-6; D not resolved. Germline V gives CDR1 SGHRS, CDR2 YFSETQ. There are 13 residues in the CDR3. V was pared by 6 bases and J by 9 bases, with 13 bases between. The CDR3 here is CASKEDHFSPLHF. DNA of the CDR3: TGCGCCAGCAAGGAGGACCACTTTTCACCCCTCCACTTT.

This clone was picked up one time. V is TRBV5-1 and J is TRBJ1-5, with 9 bases identical to TRBD1. V was pared by 0 bases and J by 7 bases, with 5 bases of the junction left unmatched. Germline V gene lookup returns CDR1 SGHRS and CDR2 YFSETQ. The CDR3 covers 15 residues. The CDR3 is CASSLEGQGPQPQHF. Here the CDR3 DNA reads TGCGCCAGCAGCTTGGAGGGACAGGGTCCCCAGCCCCAGCATTTT.

The CDR3, as DNA: TGTGCCAGCAGGGGACTAGCGGGGTCCAATGAGCAGTTCTTC. It translates to CASRGLAGSNEQFF. The J gene is TRBJ2-1, the V gene TRBV2, with TRBD2 matching 13 bases. V dropped 6 bases and J dropped 6; count of bases not matched to a gene: 2. Germline loops: CDR1 SNHLY, CDR2 FYNNEI. The CDR3 runs to 14 residues.

The rearrangement uses TRBV27 and TRBJ1-6; the D is unclear. CDR3 length: 14 residues. CDR1 is MNHEY, CDR2 SMNVEV, per germline (reference sequence). V was pared by 2 bases and J by 5 bases, with 7 bases between. The CDR3 protein is CASSLAGHNSPLHF. The CDR3 DNA sequence: TGTGCCAGCAGTTTAGCGGGCCATAATTCACCCCTCCACTTT.

This clone appeared a single time. The CDR3 DNA follows: TGCGCCAGCAGCCAAACGCGCTCAGGGACGCAGTATTTT. Translated, it gives CASSQTRSGTQYF. The chain has TRBV4-3 and TRBJ2-3, with D tentatively TRBD1 (5 bases). Germline V CDR1 and CDR2: LGHNA, YSLEER. The CDR3 is made up of 13 amino acids. V lost 2 bases and J lost 9, with 12 bases in between.

The chain joins TRBV3-1 (or the pseudogene TRBV3-2) to TRBJ2-1; 10 bases align to TRBD2. The CDR3 loop spans 15 amino acids. V was pared by 2 bases and J by 2 bases, with 0 bases of the junction left unmatched. The V gene's germline CDR1 is LGHDT and CDR2 YNNKEL (reference sequence). The CDR3 nucleotides read TGTGCCAGCAGCCAAAGCGGGGGGGCCTACAATGAGCAGTTCTTC. Amino acids: CASSQSGGAYNEQFF.